The present T cell receptor (beta chain) was sequenced within a study of blood T cell repertoires in COVID-19 (dated by TCRdb to the early 2020s). For the wider study: Samples covering the acute and convalescent phases of COVID-19 were provided by collaborators in the United States, Italy and Spain. The repertoires were made available in a free public database intended to serve as a resource for research on the immune response to SARS-CoV-2. Deeply sampled blood TCRbeta repertoires from subjects exposed to, actively infected with, or recovered from COVID-19 were included in the dataset. The material from the prospective study consisted of cDNA or gDNA derived from T cells, B-cell-depleted T cells, or PBMCs. Where available, HLA class I and class II types were taken from metadata supplied by the sample provider and were not determined by assay-based typing. A de-identified subject ID, COVID-19 status, age in years and sex were almost always included in the sample metadata. The samples were drawn from the first 160 participants of the ongoing ImmuneRACE study and from over a thousand subjects provided by 6 global collaborators.

TCRbeta CDR3 regions were amplified from genomic DNA using the immunoSEQ Assay, a bias-controlled multiplex PCR. Turning to the authors' computational methods: The number of nucleated cells in each sample was estimated by amplification of reference gene primers within the assay. To quantify the absolute abundance of each unique TCRbeta CDR3 rearrangement, sequence reads were collapsed and filtered. For each sample, productive Simpson clonality was calculated as the square root of Simpson's diversity index over productive rearrangements. The table was pulled from immuneACCESS by TCRdb, which kept in-frame rearrangements only. Such tables lose some clones; where checked, under half of the loss comes from unresolved V genes, and the rest has no known cause. V and J calls and clone size come straight from that table; D and trimming were deduced from the DNA. For this sample the table gives approximately 390,000 clones, of which approximately 89% were detected only once. 2.3% of the sample is taken by the ten largest.

At one collaborating source in Seattle, patients were enrolled during active infection and were followed longitudinally through the course of disease. Each collaborating institution followed its own protocols to collect whole blood in K2EDTA tubes. For TCRbeta analysis, collaborator samples were shipped as frozen whole blood, as isolated PBMCs, or as DNA extracted from either sample type. Concerning this clone: Its antigen remains undetermined. Base-call qualities are not available, and no considerably larger clone is one nucleotide away.

The investigation overall reported the following: The amount of clinical and demographic metadata varied by source and participant and was provided uncurated.

The sequencing input was peripheral blood. The TCR originated in a woman aged 55 to 70 with COVID-19, enrolled during active disease.

This receptor has the CDR3 CASSQDDYGNTIYF. The DNA sequence reads TGTGCCAGCAGCCAAGACGACTACGGAAACACCATATATTTT. The rearranged chain carries TRBV3-1 (or the pseudogene TRBV3-2) and TRBJ1-3; the D segment cannot be called with confidence. The germline V gene (reference sequence) supplies CDR1 LGHDT and CDR2 YNNKEL. A distance of 7 bases separates the germline ends of V and J, which lose 0 bases and 4 bases respectively. The CDR3 has 14 amino acids, counting the end cysteine and phenylalanine. The sequence is cut down to CDR3 DNA, 42 bases in frame from base 1.